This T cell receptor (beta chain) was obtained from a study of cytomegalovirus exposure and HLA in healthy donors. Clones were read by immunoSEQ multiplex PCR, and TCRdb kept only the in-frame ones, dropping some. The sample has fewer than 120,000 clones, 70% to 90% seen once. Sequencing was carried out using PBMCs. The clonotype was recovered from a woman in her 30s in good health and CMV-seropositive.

The CDR3 here is CASSSAQRSTDTQYF. The CDR3 bases are TGTGCCAGCAGCTCGGCCCAGCGGAGCACAGATACGCAGTATTTT. The chain uses TRBV5-6 and TRBJ2-3; possibly TRBD2 for D (5 bases). Germline assignment: CDR1 SGHDT and CDR2 YYEEEE. Trimming pared 3 bases from V and 0 bases from J, leaving 11 bases between. CDR3 length: 15 residues.